The clone carrying this TCR beta chain was seen a few times. This record belongs to a study of OX40 agonist ivuxolimab in advanced cancers. Germline values: CDR1 MNHNS, CDR2 SASEGT. The CDR3 loop spans 13 amino acids. Trimming took off 8 bases at V and 2 bases at J, with 13 bases between the two ends. The protocol was immunoSEQ multiplex PCR, while the TCRdb copy is restricted to in-frame clones and leaves out a portion. The data hold tens of thousands of clones, with more than 90% observed a single time. The chain couples TRBV6-1 to TRBJ2-7; a weak D match, TRBD2 (5 bases). The sequencing used CD4+ or CD8+ T cells sorted from blood, collected in a trial of the OX40 agonist ivuxolimab. The clonotype originates from an adult with an advanced solid tumor such as melanoma, head and neck, liver or kidney cancer. CDR3: CASSDYAPYEQYF. CDR3 coding DNA: TGTGCCAGCTCTGACTACGCCCCCTACGAGCAGTACTTC.